These 19 T cell receptor beta chains originate from one sample sequenced in a study of T cells in localized non-small cell lung cancer. TCRdb's copy holds only in-frame clones and misses some; the assay was immunoSEQ multiplex PCR. This table has about 36,000 clones, roughly nine tenths appearing once. The sample consisted of peripheral blood, taken before any cancer treatment. The receptors were gathered from a woman aged 35 to 69 with stage I lung adenocarcinoma.

V usage is TRBV6-1 and J usage is TRBJ1-2; D is uncertain. In germline, CDR1 is MNHNS, CDR2 SASEGT. The CDR3 covers 13 residues. V was pared by 5 bases and J by 2 bases, with 9 bases between. The CDR3, as DNA: TGTGCCAGCAGTCCGGACGTGAACTATGGCTACACCTTC. Amino acids: CASSPDVNYGYTF.

The chain combines TRBV21-1 with TRBJ1-1. TRBV21-1 is assigned pseudogene status. The CDR3 spans 15 residues. The CDR3 DNA follows: TGTGCCAGCTCGCCGGGGTTCTTCGATCGGACTGAAGCTTTCTTT. Translated, it gives CASSPGFFDRTEAFF.

This clone was seen just once. The chain joins TRBV6-6 to TRBJ1-4; D is undetermined. This CDR3 contains 15 residues. Between the trimmed V and J ends, which lost 3 bases and 0 bases, there was a span of 8 bases. Germline V gene data show CDR1 as MNHNY and CDR2 as SVGAGI (reference sequence). The CDR3 DNA follows: TGTGCCAGCAGTTATTCTAGCACAACTAATGAAAAACTGTTTTTT. Amino acids: CASSYSSTTNEKLFF.

The chain recombines TRBV6-4 with TRBJ1-2; 7 bases match TRBD1. Unmatched junction bases numbered 11, after V lost 6 bases and J lost 4 bases. The CDR3 sequence is 15 residues long. From germline, CDR1 is MRHNA and CDR2 SNTAGT. CDR3 coding DNA: TGTGCCAGCAGACCTAGTCCAGGGGGAGGCTATGGCTACACCTTC. It encodes CASRPSPGGGYGYTF.

The V gene is TRBV6-1, the J gene TRBJ1-1; 9 bases are shared with TRBD1. The CDR3 spans 14 residues. CDR1 and CDR2 (germline): MNHNS, SASEGT. Unmatched junction bases numbered 13, after V lost 10 bases and J lost 7 bases. In nucleotides, the CDR3 is TGTGCCACCCAACAGGGGGCGGATCTGTATGAAGCTTTCTTT. Translating it yields CATQQGADLYEAFF.

This chain links TRBV4-1 with TRBJ2-5; TRBD1 is a possible D gene (6 bases). The J call may be in error: the DNA end matches TRBJ2-7 better. This CDR3 is 14 amino acids long. Germline V gene data show CDR1 as MGHRA and CDR2 as YSYEKL. CDR3 sequence reads: CASSPRQAPYEQYF. The CDR3 region has the DNA TGCGCCAGCAGCCCCCGACAGGCGCCCTACGAGCAGTACTTC.

V gene TRBV7-6 combines with J gene TRBJ1-2; TRBD1 matches at 10 bases. Looked up from germline, CDR1 is SGHVS and CDR2 is FNYEAQ. Losses at the gene ends were 4 bases for V and 6 bases for J; bases not matched to a gene: 2. CDR3 size: 13 residues. The CDR3 sequence is CASSSTGGNGYTF. As DNA, the CDR3 is TGTGCCAGCAGCTCGACAGGGGGCAATGGCTACACCTTC. Filled out from reference TRBV7-6 and TRBJ1-2, the complete variable domain reads GAGVSQSPRYKVTKRGQDVALRCDPISGHVSLYWYRQALGQGPEFLTYFNYEAQQDKSGLPNDRFSAERPEGSISTLTIQRTEQRDSAMYRCASSSTGGNGYTFGSGTRLTVV.

This rearrangement joins TRBV2 to TRBJ1-2, with D perhaps matching TRBD1 (5 bases). V was shortened by 6 bases and J by 8 bases, with 19 bases between the two germline ends. Germline V gene data show CDR1 as SNHLY and CDR2 as FYNNEI. The CDR3 totals 14 residues. CDR3 bases: TGTGCCAGCAGAAAAGCAGGGCAGGTCGGGGGCTACACCTTC. This sequence encodes CASRKAGQVGGYTF.

The rearrangement uses TRBV5-1 and TRBJ1-1; D is uncertain. The V end lost 7 bases, the J end lost 3 bases, and 10 bases lay between the germline ends. Germline-derived CDR1 and CDR2 are SGHRS and YFSETQ. There are 12 residues in the CDR3. CDR3 coding DNA: TGCGCCAGCTCATGGGGAGACACTGAAGCTTTCTTT. Translation: CASSWGDTEAFF.

The chain couples TRBV29-1 to TRBJ2-7; TRBD1 aligns across 8 bases. The CDR3 loop spans 14 amino acids. V lost 4 bases to trimming and J lost 0 bases; unmatched junction nucleotides: 5. Per germline, CDR1 SQVTM and CDR2 ANQGSEA. CDR3: CSVVRDRNSYEQYF. The CDR3 DNA is TGCAGCGTTGTCCGGGACAGGAACTCCTACGAGCAGTACTTC.

This clone came up once. This chain joins TRBV19 and TRBJ1-2, with a weak D call TRBD1 (5 bases). The germline CDR1 and CDR2 sequences are LNHDA and SQIVND (reference sequence). The CDR3 length is 15 residues. Trimming stripped 9 bases from V and 2 bases from J, with 19 bases between. CDR3: CASLSPGRGNYGYTF. Written as DNA, the CDR3 is TGTGCCAGCCTCAGCCCCGGACGGGGGAACTATGGCTACACCTTC.

This chain uses TRBV11-3 with TRBJ1-2, with D possibly matching TRBD1 (5 bases). CDR1 is SGHNT, CDR2 YENEEA, per germline. Trimming left V 0 bases short and J 6 bases short, with 17 bases between. This CDR3 has 16 residues. The CDR3 DNA is TGTGCCAGCAGCTTAGATCTCCCAGGGTGGAAGGATGGCTACACCTTC. Translating gives CASSLDLPGWKDGYTF.

The rearrangement joins TRBV5-1 to TRBJ1-2; unclear D gene. V was shortened by 4 bases and J by 0 bases, with 13 bases between the two germline ends. Germline V gene sequence: CDR1 SGHRS, CDR2 YFSETQ. The CDR3 runs 15 residues. The CDR3 loop is CASSLGRETNYGYTF. CDR3 sequence (DNA): TGCGCCAGCAGCCTAGGACGGGAAACTAACTATGGCTACACCTTC.

The chain has TRBV11-2 and TRBJ2-1, with D tentatively TRBD1 (5 bases). This CDR3 comprises 14 residues. Between the trimmed V and J ends, which lost 0 bases and 10 bases, there was a span of 13 bases. CDR1 is SGHAT and CDR2 is FQNNGV in the germline V gene. The chain's CDR3 is CASSLDWQGREQFF. CDR3 DNA sequence: TGTGCCAGCAGCTTAGACTGGCAGGGTCGAGAGCAGTTCTTC. The full variable domain, rest sourced from reference TRBV11-2 and TRBJ2-1, is EAGVAQSPRYKIIEKRQSVAFWCNPISGHATLYWYQQILGQGPKLLIQFQNNGVVDDSQLPKDRFSAERLKGVDSTLKIQPAKLEDSAVYLCASSLDWQGREQFFGPGTRLTVL.

The gene calls are TRBV6-5 and TRBJ1-6; no clear D. Germline V lookup: CDR1 MNHEY, CDR2 SVGAGI. Deletions cut 6 bases from V and 1 base from J, with 7 bases between. This CDR3 contains 14 residues. The CDR3 DNA is TGTGCCAGCAGGCTAAATTCCTATAATTCACCCCTCCACTTT. Amino acid sequence: CASRLNSYNSPLHF.

This chain links TRBV6-1 with TRBJ1-1; 7 bases match TRBD1. Germline V gene data show CDR1 as MNHNS and CDR2 as SASEGT. The CDR3 runs to 13 residues. Trimming at V came to 7 bases and at J to 1 base, leaving 3 bases not matched to a gene. CDR3 sequence reads: CASKRQGNTEAFF. As DNA, the CDR3 is TGTGCCAGCAAGAGACAGGGGAACACTGAAGCTTTCTTT.

This sequence joins TRBV2 and TRBJ2-2; D is undetermined. The CDR3 is 14 amino acids. From germline, CDR1 is SNHLY and CDR2 FYNNEI. V lost 4 bases to trimming and J lost 1 base, with 7 bases between them. CDR3 DNA sequence: TGTGCCAGCAGTGGGGTCTTGAACACCGGGGAGCTGTTTTTT. It specifies CASSGVLNTGELFF.

This chain links TRBV19 with TRBJ2-2; 7 bases are shared with TRBD1. With V trimmed by 7 bases and J by 5 bases, 7 bases remained unmatched. Per the germline V gene, CDR1 is LNHDA and CDR2 is SQIVND (reference sequence). The CDR3 is 14 residues long. CDR3 bases: TGTGCCAGTATGTGGACAGGTGTTACCGGGGAGCTGTTTTTT. Amino acid sequence: CASMWTGVTGELFF.

The chain is built from TRBV28 and TRBJ1-2; TRBD1 matches 9 bases. The CDR3 length is 15 residues. V shed 6 bases and J 8 bases; nucleotides not matched to a gene: 13. The germline CDR1 and CDR2 sequences are MDHEN and SYDVKM. Written as DNA, the CDR3 is TGTGCCAGCAGCCGTCCCGGGACAGGGTTCCACGGCTACACCTTC. The encoded protein is CASSRPGTGFHGYTF.